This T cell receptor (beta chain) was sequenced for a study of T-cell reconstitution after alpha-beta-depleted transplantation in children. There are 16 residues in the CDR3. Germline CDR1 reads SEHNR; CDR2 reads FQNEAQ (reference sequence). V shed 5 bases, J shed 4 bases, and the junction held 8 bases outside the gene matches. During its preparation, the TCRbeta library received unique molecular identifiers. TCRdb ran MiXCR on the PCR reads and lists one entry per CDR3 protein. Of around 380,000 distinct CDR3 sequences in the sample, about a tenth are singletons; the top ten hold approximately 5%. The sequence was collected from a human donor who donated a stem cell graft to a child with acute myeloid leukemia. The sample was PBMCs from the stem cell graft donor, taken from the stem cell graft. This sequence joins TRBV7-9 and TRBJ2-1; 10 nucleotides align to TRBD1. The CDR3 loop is CASSKTRTGGYNEQFF. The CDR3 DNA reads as TGTGCCAGCAGCAAAACACGGACAGGGGGTTACAATGAGCAGTTCTTC.